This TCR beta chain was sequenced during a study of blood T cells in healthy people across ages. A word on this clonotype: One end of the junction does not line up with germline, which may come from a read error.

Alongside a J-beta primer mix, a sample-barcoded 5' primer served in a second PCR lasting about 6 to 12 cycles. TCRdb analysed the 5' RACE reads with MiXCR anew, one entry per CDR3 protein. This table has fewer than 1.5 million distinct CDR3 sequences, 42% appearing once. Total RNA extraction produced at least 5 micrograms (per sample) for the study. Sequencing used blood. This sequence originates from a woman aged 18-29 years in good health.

CDR3 coding DNA: TGCACCAGCAAAGGGGGACCGACGTACAATGAGCAGTACTTC. Translation gives CTSKGGPTYNEQYF. The gene calls are TRBV5-1 and TRBJ2-7; possibly TRBD1 for D (6 bases). CDR1 SGHRS and CDR2 YFSETQ come from the germline V gene. The CDR3 sequence is 14 residues long.